This TCR beta chain was retrieved from a study of cytomegalovirus exposure and HLA in healthy donors. The PCR used 60 Vbeta and 13 Jbeta primers. Using immunoSEQ multiplex PCR, the repertoire was profiled, and TCRdb retains in-frame clones only, with some absent. The sample lists about 180,000 clones; roughly four fifths were seen once. V was clipped by 1 base and J by 1 base, with 8 bases between them. The germline gives CDR1 SGHNT, CDR2 YYREEE (reference sequence). The CDR3 covers 15 residues. The chain has TRBV5-4 and TRBJ2-2; D ambiguous. This clonotype originated in a woman aged 25-40 years in good health and CMV-seronegative. Sequenced material: PBMCs. As DNA, the CDR3 is TGTGCCAGCAGCTTGCCTAGTAAGAACACCGGGGAGCTGTTTTTT. As protein: CASSLPSKNTGELFF.